What follows are 12 T cell receptor beta chains derived from one specimen sequenced in a study of blood T cell repertoires in COVID-19. Generated by immunoSEQ multiplex PCR, the TCRdb table keeps only in-frame clones and is missing some. Of about 320,000 clones in the sample, more than 80% were seen once. Sequenced material: peripheral blood. The receptor source for this set is a man aged 18 to 35 who had recovered from COVID-19.

The chain is built from TRBV24-1 and TRBJ1-2, with 8 bases aligning to TRBD1. The CDR3 length is 15 residues. The V segment lost 6 bases and the J segment 2 bases; nucleotides outside the gene matches: 7. Looked up from germline, CDR1 is KGHDR and CDR2 is SFDVKD. The DNA for the CDR3 is TGTGCCACCAGTACAACCGGACAGGGAAACTATGGCTACACCTTC. This translates into CATSTTGQGNYGYTF.

This clone has only one observation. The rearrangement links TRBV5-6 to TRBJ2-1; a weak D match, TRBD1 (5 bases). Germline V gives CDR1 SGHDT, CDR2 YYEEEE. The CDR3 runs 15 residues. V lost 2 bases and J lost 0, with 9 bases in between. CDR3 coding DNA: TGTGCCAGCAGCTTCTTCGACAGCTCCTACAATGAGCAGTTCTTC. It yields the protein CASSFFDSSYNEQFF.

The V and J genes are TRBV7-9 and TRBJ2-7, with TRBD1 as a possible D gene (6 bases). CDR3 length: 15 amino acids. Trimming removed 3 bases from V and 3 bases from J, with 15 bases in between. Germline CDR1 SEHNR, CDR2 FQNEAQ (reference sequence). DNA for the CDR3: TGTGCCAGCAGCTTTACTGACAGGCCGATCTACGAGCAGTACTTC. Translated: CASSFTDRPIYEQYF.

The V and J genes are TRBV19 and TRBJ2-1; 7 positions match TRBD1. Unmatched junction bases numbered 7, after V lost 5 bases and J lost 0 bases. Per germline, CDR1 LNHDA and CDR2 SQIVND (reference sequence). The CDR3 is 16 residues long. CDR3 DNA: TGTGCCAGTAGTGTCGGACAGGCTAGCTCCTACAATGAGCAGTTCTTC. It encodes CASSVGQASSYNEQFF.

The chain is built from TRBV6-5 and TRBJ2-3, with a possible D match to TRBD2 (6 bases). Germline-derived CDR1 and CDR2 are MNHEY and SVGAGI. The CDR3 runs to 15 residues. Trimming left V 0 bases short and J 2 bases short, with 9 bases between. The CDR3, as DNA: TGTGCCAGCAGTTACTCACTAGCTATCACAGATACGCAGTATTTT. Translated: CASSYSLAITDTQYF.

The J gene is TRBJ2-2, the V gene TRBV19; tentatively, D is TRBD2 (6 bases). Germline CDR1 LNHDA, CDR2 SQIVND (reference sequence). The CDR3 runs to 17 residues. V was trimmed by 2 bases and J by 4 bases, leaving 17 bases between them. Here the CDR3 DNA reads TGTGCCAGTAGTATAACCGGCGGGAACTCTATCACCGGGGAGCTGTTTTTT. Translated, it gives CASSITGGNSITGELFF.

This chain uses TRBV6-6 with TRBJ1-1, with unresolved D. Germline-derived CDR1 and CDR2 are MNHNY and SVGAGI (reference sequence). The CDR3 totals 14 residues. V lost 3 bases to trimming and J lost 1 base, with 9 bases between them. The CDR3 DNA sequence: TGTGCCAGCAGTTATTTGGCAGAGAACACTGAAGCTTTCTTT. Protein product: CASSYLAENTEAFF.

The chain uses TRBV18 and TRBJ1-2, with 8 bases that match TRBD1. Germline trimming cut 5 bases from V and 7 bases from J; bases unmatched to any gene: 3. CDR1 is KGHSH, CDR2 LQKENI, per germline. This CDR3 is built from 12 residues. CDR3 sequence reads: CASSADRVGYTF. CDR3 DNA: TGTGCCAGCTCAGCGGACAGGGTTGGCTACACCTTC.

The V and J genes are TRBV18 and TRBJ1-2; D gene uncertain. V was clipped by 2 bases and J by 4 bases, with 11 bases between them. Germline V CDR1 and CDR2: KGHSH, LQKENI. The CDR3 runs 14 residues. The CDR3 bases are TGTGCCAGCTCACCAGGAGACGGCCTCTATGGCTACACCTTC. This translates into CASSPGDGLYGYTF.

V usage is TRBV5-1 and J usage is TRBJ1-1, with 7 bases aligning to TRBD1. The CDR3 has 15 residues. The trim removed 3 bases at V and 2 bases at J, leaving 7 bases unmatched. Germline V gene sequence: CDR1 SGHRS, CDR2 YFSETQ. The CDR3: CASSSRGTDNTEAFF. In DNA form, the CDR3 reads TGCGCCAGCAGCTCCCGGGGGACAGACAACACTGAAGCTTTCTTT. The full variable domain, completed using reference TRBV5-1 and TRBJ1-1, is KAGVTQTPRYLIKTRGQQVTLSCSPISGHRSVSWYQQTPGQGLQFLFEYFSETQRNKGNFPGRFSGRQFSNSRSEMNVSTLELGDSALYLCASSSRGTDNTEAFFGQGTRLTVV.

The genes are TRBV2 and TRBJ1-5; D unclear. The germline V and J ends were trimmed by 2 bases and 6 bases, with 14 bases remaining between them. This CDR3 has 15 residues. Per the germline V gene, CDR1 is SNHLY and CDR2 is FYNNEI. The CDR3 DNA sequence: TGTGCCAGCAGTGAATGGGTCGGGGAATTTCAGCCCCAGCATTTT. Translation gives CASSEWVGEFQPQHF.

This clone has just one count. The genes are TRBV5-4 and TRBJ2-1, with D possibly being TRBD2 (5 bases). The CDR3 totals 15 residues. V gave up 0 bases and J gave up 7 bases, with 14 bases separating them. Per the germline V gene, CDR1 is SGHNT and CDR2 is YYREEE (reference sequence). CDR3 DNA: TGTGCCAGCAGCTTGGTAGGGAGTCAGTGGAATGAGCAGTTCTTC. Amino acid sequence: CASSLVGSQWNEQFF.